These 30 T cell receptor beta chains were sequenced from one sample in a study of cytomegalovirus exposure and HLA in healthy donors. PCR primers comprised 60 Vbeta and 13 Jbeta primers. Using immunoSEQ multiplex PCR, the repertoire was profiled, and TCRdb retains in-frame clones only, with some absent. The sample carries approximately 260,000 clones, around nine tenths recorded once. Sequenced material: PBMCs. The source of these receptors is a girl between 2 and 10 years old in good health and CMV-seronegative.

The chain carries TRBV6-5 and TRBJ2-7; perhaps TRBD1 as D (6 bases). Germline CDR1 and CDR2: MNHEY and SVGAGI. Trimming left V 5 bases short and J 3 bases short, with 17 bases between. The CDR3 loop spans 15 amino acids. CDR3 protein: CASSPQHREHYEQYF. The CDR3 DNA is TGTGCCAGCAGTCCCCAACACAGGGAGCACTACGAGCAGTACTTC.

Notes on this clone: Germline is not matched at one junction end, which may reflect a read error. The J gene is TRBJ2-2, the V gene TRBV7-9; D may be TRBD2 (5 bases). CDR3 length: 16 amino acids. Germline V gives CDR1 SEHNR, CDR2 FQNEAQ (reference sequence). CDR3 bases: TGTTCCAGCAGCTTAGAGGCTAGCCGGGACACCGGGGAGCTGTTTTTT. Its protein product is CSSSLEASRDTGELFF.

The chain combines TRBV14 with TRBJ2-7, with TRBD2 matching over 10 bases. The CDR3 covers 17 residues. The germline CDR1 and CDR2 sequences are SGHDN and FVKESK. The trim removed 3 bases at V and 4 bases at J, leaving 12 bases unmatched. CDR3 sequence reads: CASSHPGRTSGIYEQYF. CDR3 DNA sequence: TGTGCCAGCAGCCATCCCGGGAGGACTAGCGGAATTTACGAGCAGTACTTC.

The chain carries TRBV27 and TRBJ2-7; TRBD2 agrees at 8 bases. There are 16 residues in the CDR3. J lost 6 bases, V lost 4 bases, and 14 bases had no gene match. Germline CDR1 MNHEY, CDR2 SMNVEV (reference sequence). CDR3 nucleotides: TGTGCCAGCAGTTCTCGGCGGGGGGCCGAACATTCCGAGCAGTACTTC. Its translation is CASSSRRGAEHSEQYF.

In DNA, the CDR3 is TGTGCCAGCAGCGAAAGTGGAGGGGACACCTTC. Its translation is CASSESGGDTF. This chain connects TRBV2 to TRBJ1-2; a weak D match, TRBD1 (5 bases). Trimming left V 6 bases short and J 12 bases short, with 14 bases between. This CDR3 has 11 amino acids. Germline-derived CDR1 and CDR2 are SNHLY and FYNNEI.

This chain uses TRBV11-2 with TRBJ2-3; D gene unclear. CDR1 and CDR2 from the germline V gene are SGHAT and FQNNGV. The V end was cut by 0 bases, the J end by 4 bases, with 14 bases between. This CDR3 has 16 amino acids. CDR3 in DNA: TGTGCCAGCAGCTTAGAGGGCTTTCCAAACGCAGATACGCAGTATTTT. Translating gives CASSLEGFPNADTQYF. Using reference TRBV11-2 and TRBJ2-3 for the parts outside the CDR3, the full variable domain is EAGVAQSPRYKIIEKRQSVAFWCNPISGHATLYWYQQILGQGPKLLIQFQNNGVVDDSQLPKDRFSAERLKGVDSTLKIQPAKLEDSAVYLCASSLEGFPNADTQYFGPGTRLTVL.

V gene TRBV5-4 combines with J gene TRBJ2-1; D uncertain. The CDR3 loop spans 13 amino acids. V was trimmed by 4 bases and J by 5 bases, leaving 10 bases between them. Germline CDR1 reads SGHNT; CDR2 reads YYREEE (reference sequence). CDR3 coding DNA: TGTGCCAGCAGCATTGTCAGCGACAATGAGCAGTTCTTC. It encodes CASSIVSDNEQFF.

This rearrangement joins TRBV10-3 to TRBJ1-5; 12 nucleotides agree with TRBD1. The V segment lost 0 bases and the J segment 3 bases; nucleotides outside the gene matches: 9. Germline V gene lookup returns CDR1 ENHRY and CDR2 SYGVKD. The CDR3 consists of 19 residues. The CDR3 DNA follows: TGTGCCATCAGTGAGTCGATCTCGGGACAGGGGGCGTCCAATCAGCCCCAGCATTTT. It yields the protein CAISESISGQGASNQPQHF.

This clone has a single count. This chain connects TRBV11-2 to TRBJ1-1; possibly TRBD1 for D (6 bases). CDR3 length equals 17 residues. Trimming cost V 1 base and J 0 bases, with 15 bases left between them. Germline V CDR1 and CDR2: SGHAT, FQNNGV. CDR3 sequence reads: CASSLGEDRQMNTEAFF. CDR3 nucleotide sequence: TGTGCCAGCAGCTTAGGGGAAGACAGGCAAATGAACACTGAAGCTTTCTTT.

CDR3 sequence: CASSWTGGGEQYF. CDR3 DNA sequence: TGTGCCAGCAGCTGGACGGGAGGGGGCGAGCAGTACTTC. The V call is TRBV7-9, the J call TRBJ2-7, with 8 bases fitting TRBD2. The CDR3 totals 13 residues. V lost 4 bases to trimming and J lost 6 bases; unmatched junction nucleotides: 5. Per the germline V gene, CDR1 is SEHNR and CDR2 is FQNEAQ (reference sequence).

The CDR3 loop is CASSMNTGELFF. The CDR3 DNA follows: TGTGCCAGCAGCATGAACACCGGGGAGCTGTTTTTT. The rearrangement uses TRBV6-1 and TRBJ2-2; D gene uncertain. The germline CDR1 and CDR2 sequences are MNHNS and SASEGT. V was shortened by 6 bases and J by 1 base, with 3 bases between the two germline ends. This CDR3 region has 12 residues.

The chain is built from TRBV27 and TRBJ2-7, with a tentative D call TRBD2 (6 bases). V was pared by 5 bases and J by 0 bases, with 17 bases between. CDR1 is MNHEY, CDR2 SMNVEV, per germline (reference sequence). This CDR3 spans 16 amino acids. CDR3 in amino acids: CASSVTLASISYEQYF. The DNA for the CDR3 is TGTGCCAGCAGTGTCACACTAGCCTCGATCTCCTACGAGCAGTACTTC.

This chain connects TRBV19 to TRBJ2-3; TRBD2 matches 11 bases. The CDR3 consists of 17 residues. The germline V gene has CDR1 LNHDA and CDR2 SQIVND (reference sequence). Trimming cost V 6 bases and J 2 bases; bases outside gene matches: 10. CDR3 sequence: CASSLYRLAGYTDTQYF. CDR3 sequence (DNA): TGTGCCAGTAGCCTCTATAGACTAGCGGGATACACAGATACGCAGTATTTT. Filled out from reference TRBV19 and TRBJ2-3, the complete variable domain reads DGGITQSPKYLFRKEGQNVTLSCEQNLNHDAMYWYRQDPGQGLRLIYYSQIVNDFQKGDIAEGYSVSREKKESFPLTVTSAQKNPTAFYLCASSLYRLAGYTDTQYFGPGTRLTVL.

V and J are TRBV28 and TRBJ1-4; D is unclear. Germline V CDR1 and CDR2: MDHEN, SYDVKM. The CDR3 runs to 15 residues. V dropped 3 bases and J dropped 0 bases, with 8 bases sitting between them. CDR3 amino acids: CASSFVLATNEKLFF. The CDR3 nucleotides are TGTGCCAGCAGTTTTGTCCTCGCAACTAATGAAAAACTGTTTTTT.

This chain connects TRBV29-1 to TRBJ2-3, with D possibly being TRBD2 (5 bases). The CDR3 is 14 amino acids. V gave up 5 bases and J gave up 5 bases, with 17 bases separating them. Per the germline V gene, CDR1 is SQVTM and CDR2 is ANQGSEA. The CDR3 region is CSVTGVGERDTQYF. The CDR3 DNA reads as TGCAGCGTTACCGGTGTGGGAGAGCGAGATACGCAGTATTTT.

V and J are TRBV5-1 and TRBJ1-4; weak D call: TRBD1 (5 bases). Germline V gene data show CDR1 as SGHRS and CDR2 as YFSETQ. V gave up 1 base and J gave up 4 bases, with 17 bases separating them. The CDR3 has 17 amino acids. CDR3 nucleotide sequence: TGCGCCAGCAGCTTGACACCCCGGGACTCAATTAATGAAAAACTGTTTTTT. It encodes CASSLTPRDSINEKLFF.

This sequence joins TRBV2 and TRBJ1-3; TRBD1 is a possible D gene (6 bases). CDR1 is SNHLY and CDR2 is FYNNEI in the germline V gene. The CDR3 is made up of 16 amino acids. V lost 6 bases to trimming and J lost 6 bases, with 21 bases between them. This CDR3 is CASSGGGMGGQNTIYF. DNA for the CDR3: TGTGCCAGCAGCGGGGGCGGTATGGGGGGGCAAAACACCATATATTTT.

V is TRBV5-6 and J is TRBJ2-5, with D possibly being TRBD1 (6 bases). V lost 2 bases to trimming and J lost 2 bases, with 16 bases between them. The CDR3 has 16 amino acids. Germline V gene sequence: CDR1 SGHDT, CDR2 YYEEEE. This CDR3 is CASSFSPGELQETQYF. The CDR3 DNA reads as TGTGCCAGCAGCTTTAGTCCAGGGGAGTTGCAAGAGACCCAGTACTTC.

The rearrangement uses TRBV5-1 and TRBJ2-1; D is unclear. CDR1 and CDR2 from the germline V gene are SGHRS and YFSETQ. The CDR3 has 18 residues. V dropped 2 bases and J dropped 1 base, with 19 bases sitting between them. The CDR3 here is CASSFSSTPVSSYNEQFF. DNA for the CDR3: TGCGCCAGCAGCTTTAGTTCGACTCCCGTGAGTTCCTACAATGAGCAGTTCTTC. Complete variable domain (other parts from reference TRBV5-1 and TRBJ2-1): KAGVTQTPRYLIKTRGQQVTLSCSPISGHRSVSWYQQTPGQGLQFLFEYFSETQRNKGNFPGRFSGRQFSNSRSEMNVSTLELGDSALYLCASSFSSTPVSSYNEQFFGPGTRLTVL.

The rearrangement joins TRBV2 to TRBJ2-7; no definite D call. The CDR3 runs to 11 residues. Trimming took 3 bases from V and 6 from J, leaving 6 bases between them. Germline V gene sequence: CDR1 SNHLY, CDR2 FYNNEI. The DNA of the CDR3 is TGTGCCAGCAGTGACAGAACCGAGCAGTACTTC. Protein sequence: CASSDRTEQYF.

The V gene is TRBV7-2, the J gene TRBJ2-7, with 8 bases lining up with TRBD1. Trimming cost V 5 bases and J 4 bases; bases outside gene matches: 13. The CDR3 length is 16 residues. Germline assignment: CDR1 SGHTA and CDR2 FQGNSA. CDR3 residues: CASSGRGTGTWYEQYF. CDR3 DNA sequence: TGTGCCAGCAGCGGCCGGGGGACAGGAACCTGGTACGAGCAGTACTTC.

Turning to this clone: Germline and junction disagree at one end, which may indicate a read error. CDR3 amino acids: CASSLREDQSQHF. DNA of the CDR3: TGTGCCAGCAGCTTGAGGGAAGATCAGTCCCAGCATTTT. The rearrangement joins TRBV7-9 to TRBJ1-5, with D unclear. Germline CDR1 reads SEHNR; CDR2 reads FQNEAQ (reference sequence). The CDR3 loop spans 13 amino acids.

The rearrangement uses TRBV5-5 and TRBJ2-3; TRBD2 might be the D (6 bases). The CDR3 extends over 16 amino acids. Germline V gene sequence: CDR1 SGHKS, CDR2 YYEKEE (reference sequence). Between the trimmed V and J ends, which lost 4 bases and 5 bases, there was a span of 20 bases. This CDR3 reads CASSPELAERKDTQYF. For the CDR3, the DNA is TGTGCCAGCAGCCCCGAACTAGCCGAGCGTAAAGATACGCAGTATTTT.

J is TRBJ1-5 and V is TRBV19, with 11 positions matching TRBD1. V was pared by 5 bases and J by 6 bases, with 9 bases of the junction left unmatched. The CDR3 is 16 residues long. The germline CDR1 and CDR2 sequences are LNHDA and SQIVND (reference sequence). In nucleotides, the CDR3 is TGTGCCAGTAGTCCCTGGGGACAGGGGGGCAGTCAGCCCCAGCATTTT. It is translated as CASSPWGQGGSQPQHF. Drawing the rest from reference TRBV19 and TRBJ1-5, the complete variable domain is DGGITQSPKYLFRKEGQNVTLSCEQNLNHDAMYWYRQDPGQGLRLIYYSQIVNDFQKGDIAEGYSVSREKKESFPLTVTSAQKNPTAFYLCASSPWGQGGSQPQHFGDGTRLSIL.

With respect to this clone: One junction end does not reproduce the germline sequence, and a read error may be involved. The rearrangement joins TRBV7-9 to TRBJ1-6, with a weak D call TRBD1 (6 bases). In germline, CDR1 is SEHNR, CDR2 FQNEAQ (reference sequence). This CDR3 comprises 17 residues. CDR3 amino acids: CSSSPTPGASYNSPLHF. CDR3 nucleotides: TGTTCCAGCAGCCCCACGCCAGGGGCATCCTATAATTCACCCCTCCACTTT.

The rearrangement joins TRBV10-2 to TRBJ1-1, with D possibly TRBD1 on 6 matching bases. V was pared by 5 bases and J by 1 base, with 8 bases between. This CDR3 is 13 amino acids long. CDR1 and CDR2 (germline): WSHSY, SAAADI. CDR3 sequence: CASSPQGNTEAFF. As DNA, the CDR3 is TGCGCCAGCAGTCCACAGGGGAACACTGAAGCTTTCTTT.

The rearrangement links TRBV5-1 to TRBJ2-7, with D maybe TRBD2 (6 bases). Trimming cost V 4 bases and J 5 bases, with 16 bases left between them. This CDR3 is built from 14 residues. Per germline, CDR1 SGHRS and CDR2 YFSETQ. This CDR3 is CASSATGVLHEQYF. Here the CDR3 DNA reads TGCGCCAGCAGCGCGACGGGAGTTCTCCACGAGCAGTACTTC.

The genes are TRBV6-4 and TRBJ2-1; maybe TRBD2 (6 bases). V lost 6 bases, J lost 8 bases, and 14 bases lay in between. The V gene's germline CDR1 is MRHNA and CDR2 SNTAGT. This CDR3 spans 13 amino acids. CDR3 amino acids: CASSEDYLDEQFF. CDR3 in DNA: TGTGCCAGCAGCGAGGACTATCTCGATGAGCAGTTCTTC.

The chain is built from TRBV28 and TRBJ1-4; D unresolved. Looked up from germline, CDR1 is MDHEN and CDR2 is SYDVKM. The CDR3 loop spans 14 amino acids. V was shortened by 2 bases and J by 7 bases, with 11 bases between the two germline ends. CDR3 amino acids: CASSLRLVAEKLFF. The CDR3 DNA is TGTGCCAGCAGTTTAAGACTGGTTGCTGAAAAACTGTTTTTT.

DNA of the CDR3: TGTGCCAGCAGGAAGGGACAGTTCTACGAGCAGTACTTC. The encoded protein is CASRKGQFYEQYF. The chain is built from TRBV27 and TRBJ2-7; 7 positions match TRBD1. V trimming: 6 bases; J trimming: 3 bases; junction bases outside the gene matches: 5. The CDR3 sequence is 13 residues long. Germline V gives CDR1 MNHEY, CDR2 SMNVEV (reference sequence).